These 29 T cell receptor beta chains were all obtained from the same sample, sequenced in a study of blood T cell repertoires in COVID-19. Profiled with immunoSEQ multiplex PCR; TCRdb holds only in-frame clones, not every one. The sample gives about 130,000 clones, around four fifths of which show up once; more than 5% is in the top ten. Material for sequencing was peripheral blood. The receptors here all came from a man between 60 and 75 years old with acute or convalescent COVID-19.

The rearrangement uses TRBV7-6 and TRBJ1-6; D ambiguous. CDR3 length equals 14 residues. V lost 0 bases, J lost 7 bases, and 7 bases lay in between. Per the germline V gene, CDR1 is SGHVS and CDR2 is FNYEAQ. The CDR3 is CASSLASPNSPLHF. Here the CDR3 DNA reads TGTGCCAGCAGCTTAGCGTCTCCCAATTCACCCCTCCACTTT.

This clone was counted once. The J gene is TRBJ2-2, the V gene TRBV18; D unresolved. With 4 bases removed from V and 4 bases from J, the gap between germline ends came to 4 bases. This CDR3 has 12 residues. CDR1 is KGHSH, CDR2 LQKENI, per germline. Here the CDR3 reads CASSLITGELFF. CDR3 bases: TGTGCCAGCTCACTCATCACCGGGGAGCTGTTTTTT.

The V and J genes are TRBV5-1 and TRBJ2-3, with D possibly TRBD2 on 5 matching bases. Trimming removed 3 bases from V and 1 base from J, with 12 bases in between. There are 15 residues in the CDR3. CDR1 and CDR2 (germline): SGHRS, YFSETQ. In DNA, the CDR3 is TGCGCCAGCAGCTCCTCGGGTAGCGGCACAGATACGCAGTATTTT. Translated: CASSSSGSGTDTQYF.

The CDR3 sequence is CASSLSRLAGGYQETQYF. The DNA for the CDR3 is TGTGCCAGCAGCTTAAGTAGGCTAGCGGGAGGATATCAAGAGACCCAGTACTTC. This sequence joins TRBV11-3 and TRBJ2-5, with 11 nucleotides matching TRBD2. The germline V gene encodes CDR1 SGHNT and CDR2 YENEEA. The CDR3 spans 18 residues. V was clipped by 2 bases and J by 2 bases; unmatched bases: 10. Full variable domain (outside the CDR3, taken from reference TRBV11-3 and TRBJ2-5): EAGVVQSPRYKIIEKKQPVAFWCNPISGHNTLYWYLQNLGQGPELLIRYENEEAVDDSQLPKDRFSAERLKGVDSTLKIQPAELGDSAVYLCASSLSRLAGGYQETQYFGPGTRLLVL.

There are a few counts of this clone. The chain links TRBV15 to TRBJ2-1; 7 nucleotides match TRBD2. The CDR3 is made up of 17 amino acids. With V trimmed by 0 bases and J by 5 bases, 10 bases remained unmatched. CDR1 and CDR2 (germline): LNHNV, YYDKDF (reference sequence). CDR3 in amino acids: CATSRDLVGLGDNEQFF. The CDR3, as DNA: TGTGCCACCAGCAGAGATTTAGTTGGACTAGGGGACAATGAGCAGTTCTTC.

CDR3 protein: CASSLQGSYGYTF. The CDR3 DNA reads TGTGCCAGCAGCTTACAGGGAAGCTATGGCTACACCTTC. The chain links TRBV7-6 to TRBJ1-2; tentative D call: TRBD1 (5 bases). CDR1 SGHVS and CDR2 FNYEAQ come from the germline V gene. This CDR3 comprises 13 residues. The V gene lost 2 bases and the J gene lost 4 bases, with 8 bases spanning the gap.

The V gene is TRBV19, the J gene TRBJ2-3; D is unclear. Germline CDR1 reads LNHDA; CDR2 reads SQIVND (reference sequence). Between the trimmed V and J ends, which lost 5 bases and 5 bases, there was a span of 17 bases. The CDR3 totals 15 residues. The CDR3 bases are TGTGCCAGTAGTTGGCAGCGCCGGCTCCAAGATACGCAGTATTTT. Translated, it gives CASSWQRRLQDTQYF.

This clone was seen just once. The chain has TRBV5-1 and TRBJ2-3; D might be TRBD1 (6 bases). Per the germline V gene, CDR1 is SGHRS and CDR2 is YFSETQ. CDR3 length equals 16 residues. V lost 1 base to trimming and J lost 2 bases, with 14 bases between them. CDR3 sequence (DNA): TGCGCCAGCAGCTTGAGAGGGGACATCTACACAGATACGCAGTATTTT. The encoded protein is CASSLRGDIYTDTQYF.

The chain links TRBV29-1 to TRBJ2-3; the D gene is possibly TRBD2 (6 bases). Germline V gene lookup returns CDR1 SQVTM and CDR2 ANQGSEA. Trimming removed 2 bases at V and 4 bases at J, with 7 bases between. The CDR3 loop spans 12 amino acids. CDR3 coding DNA: TGCAGCGTTGAATCTAGCGCAGATACGCAGTATTTT. Translation: CSVESSADTQYF.

This clone was observed a few times. V gene TRBV10-2 combines with J gene TRBJ2-1; D is unresolved. Germline V gene lookup returns CDR1 WSHSY and CDR2 SAAADI. CDR3 length equals 13 residues. Trimming took 4 bases from V and 1 from J, leaving 5 bases between them. The CDR3 DNA reads as TGCGCCAGCAGTGTTCGTTCCTACAATGAGCAGTTCTTC. This sequence encodes CASSVRSYNEQFF.

The V gene is TRBV29-1, the J gene TRBJ2-3; TRBD2 aligns across 10 bases. The V and J ends lost 5 bases and 2 bases, in that order; junction bases with no gene match: 7. Germline loops: CDR1 SQVTM, CDR2 ANQGSEA. The length of the CDR3 is 15 residues. Written as DNA, the CDR3 is TGCAGCGTTCAGGGAGCGGGAGGGAACACAGATACGCAGTATTTT. Amino acids: CSVQGAGGNTDTQYF.

Of note for this clone: Distinct nucleotide sequences in the sample also encode this CDR3. This chain connects TRBV27 to TRBJ1-2; TRBD1 agrees at 9 bases. The CDR3 has 14 amino acids. CDR1 is MNHEY and CDR2 is SMNVEV in the germline V gene (reference sequence). With V trimmed by 4 bases and J by 2 bases, 2 bases remained unmatched. DNA of the CDR3: TGTGCCAGCAGTTGGGACAGGGAGAACTATGGCTACACCTTC. Its translation: CASSWDRENYGYTF.

Many counts were recorded for this clone. The V call is TRBV5-1, the J call TRBJ1-2; a weak D match, TRBD1 (6 bases). V gave up 4 bases and J gave up 8 bases, with 15 bases separating them. Germline V gene lookup returns CDR1 SGHRS and CDR2 YFSETQ. This CDR3 is built from 13 residues. The CDR3 sequence is CASSLKTGWGYTF. CDR3 DNA: TGCGCCAGCAGCCTTAAAACAGGGTGGGGCTACACCTTC.

V gene TRBV6-2 or TRBV6-3 combines with J gene TRBJ1-1, with D possibly TRBD1 on 5 matching bases. The germline CDR1 and CDR2 sequences are MNHEY and SVGEGT. Between the trimmed V and J ends, which lost 6 bases and 9 bases, there was a span of 14 bases. CDR3 length equals 12 residues. The DNA of the CDR3 is TGTGCCAGCAGCCTGGACATACACAAAGCTTTCTTT. Protein product: CASSLDIHKAFF.

This clone was observed a handful of times. This chain links TRBV27 with TRBJ2-1; TRBD1 is a possible D gene (5 bases). The CDR3 contains 13 residues. Germline loops: CDR1 MNHEY, CDR2 SMNVEV (reference sequence). V lost 4 bases and J lost 6, with 10 bases in between. The CDR3 sequence is CASSSSGPNEQFF. CDR3 coding DNA: TGTGCCAGCAGTTCTTCAGGGCCCAATGAGCAGTTCTTC.

The chain links TRBV7-7 to TRBJ2-2; the D gene is possibly TRBD1 (5 bases). Trimming shortened V by 8 bases and J by 2 bases, and 9 bases separated the two germline ends. CDR1 and CDR2 (germline): SSHAT, FNYEAQ (reference sequence). The CDR3 consists of 13 residues. This CDR3 is CASGATNTGELFF. CDR3 nucleotides: TGTGCCAGCGGGGCGACTAACACCGGGGAGCTGTTTTTT.

The chain uses TRBV15 and TRBJ1-4; D gene unclear. Trimming shortened V by 6 bases and J by 3 bases, and 8 bases separated the two germline ends. Germline CDR1 reads LNHNV; CDR2 reads YYDKDF (reference sequence). This CDR3 comprises 13 residues. In nucleotides, the CDR3 is TGTGCCACCAGTTCAACAGCTAATGAAAAACTGTTTTTT. This sequence encodes CATSSTANEKLFF.

This clone occurred a few times. CDR3 amino acids: CASSGSGILAGDEQYF. CDR3 coding DNA: TGTGCCAGCAGCGGAAGCGGCATCCTAGCGGGAGATGAGCAGTACTTC. The chain has TRBV11-3 and TRBJ2-7, with 10 bases fitting TRBD2. Germline trimming cut 5 bases from V and 7 bases from J; bases unmatched to any gene: 14. The germline CDR1 and CDR2 sequences are SGHNT and YENEEA. This CDR3 is built from 16 residues.

The chain uses TRBV10-3 and TRBJ2-1, with D possibly TRBD1 on 6 matching bases. The V gene's germline CDR1 is ENHRY and CDR2 SYGVKD. V was pared by 2 bases and J by 8 bases, with 22 bases between. There are 17 residues in the CDR3. This CDR3 is CAISEPARDKEVDEQFF. The CDR3 DNA is TGTGCCATCAGTGAGCCGGCCCGGGACAAGGAGGTGGATGAGCAGTTCTTC.

The J gene is TRBJ2-2, the V gene TRBV5-1; the D gene is possibly TRBD2 (6 bases). Trimming took off 8 bases at V and 0 bases at J, with 14 bases between the two ends. The CDR3 extends over 15 amino acids. Germline-derived CDR1 and CDR2 are SGHRS and YFSETQ. CDR3 in DNA: TGCGCCAGTTTGTCCGGGACTCCGAACACCGGGGAGCTGTTTTTT. This translates into CASLSGTPNTGELFF.

The chain employs TRBV4-2 and TRBJ1-2, with a possible D match to TRBD1 (5 bases). V dropped 0 bases and J dropped 4 bases, with 18 bases sitting between them. The germline CDR1 and CDR2 sequences are LGHNA and YNFKEQ. The CDR3 totals 17 residues. CDR3 bases: TGTGCCAGCAGCCAAGACCTGGGGCCTTTCGGGGGCTATGGCTACACCTTC. This gives the protein CASSQDLGPFGGYGYTF.

In this sample, this clone turned up once. V usage is TRBV30 and J usage is TRBJ1-6, with D unclear. Trimming pared 0 bases from V and 6 bases from J, leaving 12 bases between. The germline CDR1 and CDR2 sequences are GTSNPN and SVGIG (reference sequence). This CDR3 is built from 15 residues. CDR3 DNA: TGTGCCTGGAGTGTAGGCCTCAGCGGTAATTCACCCCTCCACTTT. Its protein is CAWSVGLSGNSPLHF.

This clone was observed a few times. The chain recombines TRBV2 with TRBJ2-7, with D unresolved. In germline, CDR1 is SNHLY, CDR2 FYNNEI. Trimming removed 6 bases from V and 0 bases from J, with 18 bases in between. This CDR3 region has 16 residues. In nucleotides, the CDR3 is TGTGCCAGCAGCCCCTTTCTAGTAAGCATCTCCTACGAGCAGTACTTC. Amino acid sequence: CASSPFLVSISYEQYF. The full variable domain, rest sourced from reference TRBV2 and TRBJ2-7, is EPEVTQTPSHQVTQMGQEVILRCVPISNHLYFYWYRQILGQKVEFLVSFYNNEISEKSEIFDDQFSVERPDGSNFTLKIRSTKLEDSAMYFCASSPFLVSISYEQYFGPGTRLTVT.

The J gene is TRBJ2-7, the V gene TRBV13; the D is unclear. V was cut by 2 bases and J by 0 bases, with 14 bases left in between. The germline V gene has CDR1 PRHDT and CDR2 FYEKMQ (reference sequence). The CDR3 runs to 16 residues. CDR3 residues: CASSLLTGGASYEQYF. CDR3 sequence (DNA): TGTGCCAGCAGCTTATTAACCGGCGGAGCCTCCTACGAGCAGTACTTC.

V usage is TRBV6-5 and J usage is TRBJ1-1; D is unresolved. Trimming removed 7 bases from V and 5 bases from J, with 11 bases in between. There are 12 residues in the CDR3. Germline V lookup: CDR1 MNHEY, CDR2 SVGAGI. The CDR3 DNA sequence: TGTGCCAGCATCCGAGGGTGGACTGAAGCTTTCTTT. This encodes CASIRGWTEAFF.

This chain links TRBV24-1 with TRBJ1-2; 8 nucleotides line up with TRBD1. The CDR3 is 14 amino acids. CDR1 and CDR2 from the germline V gene are KGHDR and SFDVKD. V lost 7 bases, J lost 1 base, and 4 bases stayed unmatched. The CDR3 coding sequence is TGTGCCACCAGCCAGGGGGCAAATAACTATGGCTACACCTTC. Its protein product is CATSQGANNYGYTF.

The chain links TRBV18 to TRBJ2-5; TRBD2 aligns across 12 bases. Looked up from germline, CDR1 is KGHSH and CDR2 is LQKENI. CDR3 length: 17 residues. The J segment lost 2 bases and the V segment lost 5 bases, leaving 9 bases of the junction unmatched. CDR3: CASSVRKTSGGQETQYF. The CDR3 bases are TGTGCCAGCTCAGTCCGGAAGACTAGCGGGGGACAAGAGACCCAGTACTTC. The whole variable domain, filled in from reference TRBV18 and TRBJ2-5, reads NAGVMQNPRHLVRRRGQEARLRCSPMKGHSHVYWYRQLPEEGLKFMVYLQKENIIDESGMPKERFSAEFPKEGPSILRIQQVVRGDSAAYFCASSVRKTSGGQETQYFGPGTRLLVL.

In this sample, this clone turned up a few times. V is TRBV7-8 and J is TRBJ1-5; a possible D gene is TRBD1 (6 bases). The CDR3 is made up of 17 amino acids. V lost 7 bases and J 2 bases, leaving 21 bases between the germline ends. The germline CDR1 and CDR2 sequences are SGHVS and FQNEAQ. The CDR3 DNA sequence: TGTGCCAGCACCGTATACAACAGGGCATCCGGCAATCAGCCCCAGCATTTT. Encoded protein: CASTVYNRASGNQPQHF.

V usage is TRBV3-1 (or the pseudogene TRBV3-2) and J usage is TRBJ2-2; D is undetermined. With 6 bases removed from V and 5 bases from J, the gap between germline ends came to 10 bases. Germline V gene sequence: CDR1 LGHDT, CDR2 YNNKEL (reference sequence). The CDR3 is made up of 13 amino acids. The CDR3 DNA follows: TGTGCCAGCAGGAGGAAGCTGACCGGGGAGCTGTTTTTT. Residues: CASRRKLTGELFF.